This T cell receptor (beta chain) is drawn from a study of T cell responses to AZD1222 COVID-19 vaccine. Study in general: Pooling of second doses given at about 4 or about 12 weeks was done.

The protocol was immunoSEQ multiplex PCR, while the TCRdb copy is restricted to in-frame clones and leaves out a portion. Of 120,000 or so clones listed, around 90% are singletons. This CDR3 contains 17 residues. CDR1 and CDR2 (germline): SGHRS, YFSETQ. Germline trimming cut 4 bases from V and 5 bases from J; bases unmatched to any gene: 16. The material sequenced was peripheral blood, taken on day 0 of AZD1222 vaccination. The chain uses TRBV5-1 and TRBJ2-3, with 7 bases that match TRBD2. The TCR originated in an adult in good health. DNA for the CDR3: TGCGCCAGCAGCCAAATCGGACTAGGGGCTGAGGGAGATACGCAGTATTTT. Amino acid sequence: CASSQIGLGAEGDTQYF.